Each of the 13 T cell receptor beta chains below was sequenced from the same sample in a study of early T cells in non-severe SARS-CoV-2 infection. TCRdb reprocessed the 5' RACE reads with MiXCR, giving one entry per CDR3 protein. This sample has roughly 63,000 distinct CDR3 sequences; around 13% occur once, and the top ten carry approximately 1.1%. The input for sequencing was whole blood, taken at baseline. Receptors originate from an adult who was a healthcare worker with PCR-confirmed SARS-CoV-2 infection or an uninfected control (not recorded which). The donor label of this sample is uncertain.

This rearrangement joins TRBV2 to TRBJ1-2; no definite D call. V lost 3 bases, J lost 0 bases, and 8 bases lay in between. This CDR3 spans 14 amino acids. CDR1 SNHLY and CDR2 FYNNEI come from the germline V gene. The CDR3 nucleotides read TGTGCCAGCAGTGACAAGAGAACTAACTATGGCTACACCTTC. Protein product: CASSDKRTNYGYTF. Using reference TRBV2 and TRBJ1-2 for the parts outside the CDR3, the full variable domain is EPEVTQTPSHQVTQMGQEVILRCVPISNHLYFYWYRQILGQKVEFLVSFYNNEISEKSEIFDDQFSVERPDGSNFTLKIRSTKLEDSAMYFCASSDKRTNYGYTFGSGTRLTVV.

V usage is TRBV25-1 and J usage is TRBJ2-5, with no clear D. From germline, CDR1 is MGHDK and CDR2 SYGVNS. V was trimmed by 1 base and J by 5 bases, leaving 14 bases between them. The CDR3 runs 15 residues. This CDR3 reads CASSESESAQETQYF. In DNA, the CDR3 is TGTGCCAGCAGTGAATCTGAGTCCGCCCAGGAGACCCAGTACTTC.

This clonotype was seen only a few times. The chain uses TRBV6-1 and TRBJ2-7; maybe TRBD1 (6 bases). The V end lost 0 bases, the J end lost 2 bases, and 14 bases lay between the germline ends. This CDR3 comprises 16 residues. The V gene's germline CDR1 is MNHNS and CDR2 SASEGT. The CDR3 spells CASSEASGQPAYEQYV. The CDR3 DNA reads as TGTGCCAGCAGTGAAGCTTCCGGACAGCCAGCCTACGAGCAGTACGTC.

V usage is TRBV15 and J usage is TRBJ2-1; 7 bases align to TRBD2. Germline V gene sequence: CDR1 LNHNV, CDR2 YYDKDF (reference sequence). V lost 0 bases and J lost 2; bases outside the gene matches: 7. The CDR3 is 17 amino acids. CDR3 DNA sequence: TGTGCCACCAGCAGAGATCCGTCGGGGACTACCTACAATGAGCAGTTCTTC. It specifies CATSRDPSGTTYNEQFF. Filled out from reference TRBV15 and TRBJ2-1, the complete variable domain reads DAMVIQNPRYQVTQFGKPVTLSCSQTLNHNVMYWYQQKSSQAPKLLFHYYDKDFNNEADTPDNFQSRRPNTSFCFLDIRSPGLGDTAMYLCATSRDPSGTTYNEQFFGPGTRLTVL.

The chain is built from TRBV2 and TRBJ2-3; 8 nucleotides match TRBD2. The CDR3 has 15 residues. J lost 3 bases, V lost 4 bases, and 6 bases had no gene match. Germline CDR1 is SNHLY and CDR2 is FYNNEI. DNA of the CDR3: TGTGCCAGCAGTGGTCGAGCGGGGGTAACAGATACGCAGTATTTT. Protein sequence: CASSGRAGVTDTQYF.

The sample holds a few counts of this clonotype. The rearrangement uses TRBV6-2 or TRBV6-3 and TRBJ1-1, with a weak D call TRBD1 (6 bases). Germline V gives CDR1 MNHEY, CDR2 SVGEGT. CDR3 length: 13 residues. V was cut by 7 bases and J by 3 bases, with 12 bases left in between. The CDR3 nucleotides are TGTGCCAGCATTCCTACAGGGTACACTGAAGCTTTCTTT. Encoded protein: CASIPTGYTEAFF.

This clonotype was picked up a small number of times. V is TRBV29-1 and J is TRBJ2-2; TRBD2 matches at 7 bases. Germline CDR1 is SQVTM and CDR2 is ANQGSEA. After removal of 7 bases from V and 6 bases from J, the junction contained 11 bases not matched to a gene. The CDR3 has 14 residues. CDR3 DNA sequence: TGCAGCGCCGAGCGGGACTACCGTTCCGGGGAGCTGTTTTTT. Protein product: CSAERDYRSGELFF.

This rearrangement joins TRBV11-2 to TRBJ2-3; TRBD1 matches 8 bases. Losses at the gene ends were 5 bases for V and 5 bases for J; bases not matched to a gene: 9. CDR3 length: 15 residues. Per germline, CDR1 SGHAT and CDR2 FQNNGV. The DNA for the CDR3 is TGTGCCAGCAGCCCAAACCCCAGGGGGCAAGATACGCAGTATTTT. Its translation is CASSPNPRGQDTQYF.

The genes are TRBV6-6 and TRBJ2-7, with a weak D call TRBD2 (6 bases). The germline CDR1 and CDR2 sequences are MNHNY and SVGAGI (reference sequence). Trimming removed 0 bases from V and 0 bases from J, with 21 bases in between. CDR3 length: 19 residues. This chain's CDR3 is CASSYSIHGSGSLSYEQYV. CDR3 coding DNA: TGTGCCAGCAGTTACTCCATCCACGGTAGCGGTTCCCTCTCCTACGAGCAGTACGTC.

The chain uses TRBV29-1 and TRBJ1-1, with no clear D. V was shortened by 7 bases and J by 1 base, with 13 bases between the two germline ends. Germline V gene lookup returns CDR1 SQVTM and CDR2 ANQGSEA. The CDR3 covers 13 residues. This CDR3 is CSGREGTNTEAFF. As DNA, the CDR3 is TGCAGCGGTAGAGAGGGAACGAACACTGAAGCTTTCTTT. The variable domain in full, with the rest retrieved from reference TRBV29-1 and TRBJ1-1, is SAVISQKPSRDICQRGTSLTIQCQVDSQVTMMFWYRQQPGQSLTLIATANQGSEATYESGFVIDKFPISRPNLTFSTLTVSNMSPEDSSIYLCSGREGTNTEAFFGQGTRLTVV.

In its sample, this clonotype was seen a few times. V is TRBV5-1 and J is TRBJ1-3; D remains unclear. V was trimmed by 0 bases and J by 2 bases, leaving 9 bases between them. This CDR3 spans 15 amino acids. Looked up from germline, CDR1 is SGHRS and CDR2 is YFSETQ. CDR3 region: CASSLVGAAGNTIYF. CDR3 nucleotides: TGCGCCAGCAGCTTGGTCGGCGCCGCTGGAAACACCATATATTTT.

In its sample, this clonotype was seen a few times. The chain combines TRBV20-1 with TRBJ2-3; perhaps TRBD2 as D (6 bases). The CDR3 consists of 15 residues. Per the germline V gene, CDR1 is DFQATT and CDR2 is SNEGSKA (reference sequence). The V end lost 7 bases, the J end lost 2 bases, and 19 bases lay between the germline ends. The CDR3 nucleotides read TGCAGTGTGCTCAGAGGGCGGGGAGTCACAGATACGCAGTATTTT. Translated: CSVLRGRGVTDTQYF.

This clonotype was counted a few times. The chain joins TRBV6-5 to TRBJ1-2; D may be TRBD1 (6 bases). Per germline, CDR1 MNHEY and CDR2 SVGAGI. V lost 5 bases to trimming and J lost 5 bases, with 18 bases between them. The CDR3 spans 15 residues. CDR3 sequence reads: CASSPLTGGAYGYTF. In nucleotides, the CDR3 is TGTGCCAGCAGTCCCCTGACCGGGGGGGCTTATGGCTACACCTTC.